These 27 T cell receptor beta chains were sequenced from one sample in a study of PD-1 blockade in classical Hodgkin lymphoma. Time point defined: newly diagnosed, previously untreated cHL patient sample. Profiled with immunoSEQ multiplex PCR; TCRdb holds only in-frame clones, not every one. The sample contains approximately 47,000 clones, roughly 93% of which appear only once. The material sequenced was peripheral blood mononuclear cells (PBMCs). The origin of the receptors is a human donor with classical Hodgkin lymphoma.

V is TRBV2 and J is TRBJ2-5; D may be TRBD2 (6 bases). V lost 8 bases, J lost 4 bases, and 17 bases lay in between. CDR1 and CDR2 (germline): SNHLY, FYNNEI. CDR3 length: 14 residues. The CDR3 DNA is TGTGCCAGCCGGAGCGGGCAAGCGGGAGAGACCCAGTACTTC. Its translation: CASRSGQAGETQYF.

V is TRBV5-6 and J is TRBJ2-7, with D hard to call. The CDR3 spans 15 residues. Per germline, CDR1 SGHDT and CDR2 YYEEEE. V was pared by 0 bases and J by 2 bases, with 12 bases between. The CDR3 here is CASSLAGRATYEQYF. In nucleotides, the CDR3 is TGTGCCAGCAGCTTGGCCGGGCGCGCCACCTACGAGCAGTACTTC.

In nucleotides, the CDR3 is TGTGCCACCAGGGTAGCGGGATCGAGCGAGCAGTACTTC. Amino acids: CATRVAGSSEQYF. The gene calls are TRBV28 and TRBJ2-7; 8 nucleotides line up with TRBD2. CDR1 is MDHEN and CDR2 is SYDVKM in the germline V gene. V was pared by 10 bases and J by 6 bases, with 11 bases of the junction left unmatched. The CDR3 runs 13 residues.

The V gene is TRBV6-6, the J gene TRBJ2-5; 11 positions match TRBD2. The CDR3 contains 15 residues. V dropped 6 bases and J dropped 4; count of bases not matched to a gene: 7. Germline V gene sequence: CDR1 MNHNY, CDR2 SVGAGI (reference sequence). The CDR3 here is CASSLAGGPGETQYF. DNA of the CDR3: TGTGCCAGCAGCTTAGCGGGAGGGCCGGGAGAGACCCAGTACTTC.

In nucleotides, the CDR3 is TGTGCCTGGAGCGGCGGGAGCTCCTACGAGCAGTACGTC. Translating gives CAWSGGSSYEQYV. The chain recombines TRBV30 with TRBJ2-7; 7 bases line up with TRBD2. J lost 0 bases, V lost 3 bases, and 2 bases had no gene match. The germline V gene encodes CDR1 GTSNPN and CDR2 SVGIG (reference sequence). The CDR3 runs to 13 residues.

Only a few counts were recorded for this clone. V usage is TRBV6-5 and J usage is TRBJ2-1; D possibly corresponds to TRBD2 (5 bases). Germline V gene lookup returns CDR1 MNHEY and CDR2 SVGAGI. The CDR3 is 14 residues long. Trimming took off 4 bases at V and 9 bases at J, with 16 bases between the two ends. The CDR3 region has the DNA TGTGCCAGCAGTTTCCCAGGAGGACTTAGTGAGCAGTTCTTC. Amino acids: CASSFPGGLSEQFF.

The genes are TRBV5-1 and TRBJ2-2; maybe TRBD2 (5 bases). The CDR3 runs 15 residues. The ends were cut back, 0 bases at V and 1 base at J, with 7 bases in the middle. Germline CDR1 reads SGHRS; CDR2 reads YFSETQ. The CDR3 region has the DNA TGCGCCAGCAGCTTGGCGGGGAAGAACACCGGGGAGCTGTTTTTT. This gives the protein CASSLAGKNTGELFF. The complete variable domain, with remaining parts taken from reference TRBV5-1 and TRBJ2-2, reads KAGVTQTPRYLIKTRGQQVTLSCSPISGHRSVSWYQQTPGQGLQFLFEYFSETQRNKGNFPGRFSGRQFSNSRSEMNVSTLELGDSALYLCASSLAGKNTGELFFGEGSRLTVL.

The CDR3 nucleotides are TGTGCCAGCAGTTCTAGCGGGAGCTACGAGCAGTACTTC. Translated: CASSSSGSYEQYF. V gene TRBV7-2 combines with J gene TRBJ2-7; 10 bases fit TRBD2. The V segment lost 6 bases and the J segment 3 bases; nucleotides outside the gene matches: 2. The CDR3 loop spans 13 amino acids. CDR1 is SGHTA, CDR2 FQGNSA, per germline.

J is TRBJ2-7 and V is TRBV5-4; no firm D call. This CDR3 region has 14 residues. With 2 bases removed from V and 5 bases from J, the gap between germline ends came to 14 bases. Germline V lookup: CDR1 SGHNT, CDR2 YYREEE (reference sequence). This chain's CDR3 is CASSLLWSDDEQYF. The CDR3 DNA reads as TGTGCCAGCAGCTTATTGTGGAGCGACGACGAGCAGTACTTC.

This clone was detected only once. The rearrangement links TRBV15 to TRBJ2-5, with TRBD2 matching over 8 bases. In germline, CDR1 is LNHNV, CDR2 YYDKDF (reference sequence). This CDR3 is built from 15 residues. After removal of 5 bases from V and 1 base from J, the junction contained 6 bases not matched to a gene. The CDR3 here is CATSWSGSAQETQYF. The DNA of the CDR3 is TGTGCCACCAGCTGGAGCGGGAGCGCCCAAGAGACCCAGTACTTC.

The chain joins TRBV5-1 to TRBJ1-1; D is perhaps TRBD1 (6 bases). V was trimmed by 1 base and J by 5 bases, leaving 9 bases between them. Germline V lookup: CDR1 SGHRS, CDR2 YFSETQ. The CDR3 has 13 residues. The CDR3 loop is CASSLLRGTEAFF. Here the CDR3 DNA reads TGCGCCAGCAGCTTGCTTAGGGGGACTGAAGCTTTCTTT.

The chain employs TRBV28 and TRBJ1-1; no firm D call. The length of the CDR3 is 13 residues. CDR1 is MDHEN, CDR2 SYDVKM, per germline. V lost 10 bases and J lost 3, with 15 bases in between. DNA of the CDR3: TGTGCCACCCTTCCGGGGATTTACACTGAAGCTTTCTTT. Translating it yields CATLPGIYTEAFF.

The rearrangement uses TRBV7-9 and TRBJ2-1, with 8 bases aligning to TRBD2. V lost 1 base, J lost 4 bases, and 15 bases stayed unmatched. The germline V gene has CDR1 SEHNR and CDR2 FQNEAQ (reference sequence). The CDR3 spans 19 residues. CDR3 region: CASSLGGGRTSFFYNEQFF. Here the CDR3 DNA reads TGTGCCAGCAGCTTAGGTGGCGGGAGGACCTCTTTTTTTTACAATGAGCAGTTCTTC.

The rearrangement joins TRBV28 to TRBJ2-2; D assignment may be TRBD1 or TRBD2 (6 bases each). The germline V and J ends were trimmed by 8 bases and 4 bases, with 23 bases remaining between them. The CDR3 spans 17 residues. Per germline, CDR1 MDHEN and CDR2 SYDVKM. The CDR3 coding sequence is TGTGCCAGCCGCCCTGATGGGGCGGGACACTTCACCGGGGAGCTGTTTTTT. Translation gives CASRPDGAGHFTGELFF.

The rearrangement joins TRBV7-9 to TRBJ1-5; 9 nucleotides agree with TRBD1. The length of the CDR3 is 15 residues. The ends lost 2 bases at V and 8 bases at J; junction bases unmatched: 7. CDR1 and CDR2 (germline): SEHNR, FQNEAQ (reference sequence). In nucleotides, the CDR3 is TGTGCCAGCAGCTTAAACACAGGGGGCAGGGAGCCCCAGCATTTT. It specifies CASSLNTGGREPQHF.

CDR3 in DNA: TGTGCCAGCAGTCCGGGACAGGGAACCGGGGAGCTGTTTTTT. This gives the protein CASSPGQGTGELFF. The chain has TRBV28 and TRBJ2-2; 9 bases map to TRBD1. From germline, CDR1 is MDHEN and CDR2 SYDVKM. The ends lost 5 bases at V and 5 bases at J; junction bases unmatched: 3. CDR3 length equals 14 residues.

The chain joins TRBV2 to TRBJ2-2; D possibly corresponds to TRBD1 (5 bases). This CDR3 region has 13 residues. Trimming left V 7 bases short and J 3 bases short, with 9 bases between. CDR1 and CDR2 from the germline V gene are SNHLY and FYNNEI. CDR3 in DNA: TGTGCCAGCAAGGGGCTCCACACCGGGGAGCTGTTTTTT. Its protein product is CASKGLHTGELFF.

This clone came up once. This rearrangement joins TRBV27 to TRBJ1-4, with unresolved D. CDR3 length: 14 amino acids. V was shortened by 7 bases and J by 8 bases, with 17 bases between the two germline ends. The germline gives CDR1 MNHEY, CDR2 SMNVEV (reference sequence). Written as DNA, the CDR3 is TGTGCCAGCAAACCCGATGAGGGAAAGGAAAAACTGTTTTTT. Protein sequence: CASKPDEGKEKLFF. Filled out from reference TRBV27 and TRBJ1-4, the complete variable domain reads EAQVTQNPRYLITVTGKKLTVTCSQNMNHEYMSWYRQDPGLGLRQIYYSMNVEVTDKGDVPEGYKVSRKEKRNFPLILESPSPNQTSLYFCASKPDEGKEKLFFGSGTQLSVL.

Here the CDR3 reads CASRMDRGYNSPLHF. For the CDR3, the DNA is TGTGCCAGCAGGATGGACAGGGGGTATAATTCACCCCTCCACTTT. The chain couples TRBV2 to TRBJ1-6, with 10 bases aligning to TRBD1. The CDR3 totals 15 residues. V gave up 6 bases and J gave up 4 bases; unmatched junction bases: 3. Germline values: CDR1 SNHLY, CDR2 FYNNEI. The complete variable domain, with remaining parts taken from reference TRBV2 and TRBJ1-6, reads EPEVTQTPSHQVTQMGQEVILRCVPISNHLYFYWYRQILGQKVEFLVSFYNNEISEKSEIFDDQFSVERPDGSNFTLKIRSTKLEDSAMYFCASRMDRGYNSPLHFGNGTRLTVT.

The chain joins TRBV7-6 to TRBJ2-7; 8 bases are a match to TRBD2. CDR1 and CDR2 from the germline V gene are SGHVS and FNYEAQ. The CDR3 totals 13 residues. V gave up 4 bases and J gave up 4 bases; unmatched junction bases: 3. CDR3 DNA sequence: TGTGCCAGCAGCTCGGGGGGGGCTTACGAGCAGTACTTC. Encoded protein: CASSSGGAYEQYF.

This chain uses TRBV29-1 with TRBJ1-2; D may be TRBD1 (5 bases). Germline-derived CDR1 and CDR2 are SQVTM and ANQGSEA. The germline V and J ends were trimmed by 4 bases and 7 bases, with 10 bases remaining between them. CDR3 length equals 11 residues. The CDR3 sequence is CSVGQGAGYTF. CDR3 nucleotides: TGCAGCGTTGGTCAGGGCGCTGGCTACACCTTC. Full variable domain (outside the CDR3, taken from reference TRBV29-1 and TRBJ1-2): SAVISQKPSRDICQRGTSLTIQCQVDSQVTMMFWYRQQPGQSLTLIATANQGSEATYESGFVIDKFPISRPNLTFSTLTVSNMSPEDSSIYLCSVGQGAGYTFGSGTRLTVV.

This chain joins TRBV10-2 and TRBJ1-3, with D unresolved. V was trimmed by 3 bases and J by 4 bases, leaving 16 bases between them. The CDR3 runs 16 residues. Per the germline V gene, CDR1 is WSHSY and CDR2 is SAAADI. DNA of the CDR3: TGCGCCAGCAGTGACCGGAGGCCGCACGACGGAAACACCATATATTTT. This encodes CASSDRRPHDGNTIYF.

The CDR3 DNA sequence: TGTGCCATCAGTGAGTGGACTAGCGGGAGGGTTAATGAGCAGTTCTTC. Its protein is CAISEWTSGRVNEQFF. The rearrangement joins TRBV10-3 to TRBJ2-1, with 15 positions matching TRBD2. The CDR3 extends over 16 amino acids. Germline lookup yields CDR1 ENHRY and CDR2 SYGVKD. The J segment lost 7 bases and the V segment lost 1 base, leaving 2 bases of the junction unmatched.

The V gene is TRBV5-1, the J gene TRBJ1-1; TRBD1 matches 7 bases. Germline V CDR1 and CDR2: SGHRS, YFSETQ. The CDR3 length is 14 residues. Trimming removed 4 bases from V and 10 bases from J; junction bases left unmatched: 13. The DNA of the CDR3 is TGCGCCAGCAGCCTAGGGACAGCTCCGTATGTAGCTTTCTTT. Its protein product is CASSLGTAPYVAFF.

This CDR3 reads CASSELVGGPGYNEQFF. The CDR3 nucleotides read TGTGCCAGCAGTGAATTGGTGGGAGGGCCGGGGTACAATGAGCAGTTCTTC. The chain recombines TRBV6-1 with TRBJ2-1, with TRBD2 matching 7 bases. The trim removed 2 bases at V and 4 bases at J, leaving 11 bases unmatched. The CDR3 is 17 amino acids. From germline, CDR1 is MNHNS and CDR2 SASEGT.

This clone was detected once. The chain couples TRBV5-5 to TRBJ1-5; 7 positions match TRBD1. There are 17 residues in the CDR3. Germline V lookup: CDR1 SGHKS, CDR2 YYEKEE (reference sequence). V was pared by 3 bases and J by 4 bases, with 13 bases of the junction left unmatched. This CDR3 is CASSSPGQKLMNQPQHF. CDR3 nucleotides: TGTGCCAGCAGCTCTCCGGGACAGAAATTGATGAATCAGCCCCAGCATTTT.

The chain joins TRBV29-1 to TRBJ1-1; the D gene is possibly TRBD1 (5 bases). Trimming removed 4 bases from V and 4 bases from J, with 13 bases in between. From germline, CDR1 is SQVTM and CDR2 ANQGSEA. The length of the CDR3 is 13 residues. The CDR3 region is CSVAQGRGTEAFF. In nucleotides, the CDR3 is TGCAGCGTTGCCCAGGGAAGGGGCACTGAAGCTTTCTTT.